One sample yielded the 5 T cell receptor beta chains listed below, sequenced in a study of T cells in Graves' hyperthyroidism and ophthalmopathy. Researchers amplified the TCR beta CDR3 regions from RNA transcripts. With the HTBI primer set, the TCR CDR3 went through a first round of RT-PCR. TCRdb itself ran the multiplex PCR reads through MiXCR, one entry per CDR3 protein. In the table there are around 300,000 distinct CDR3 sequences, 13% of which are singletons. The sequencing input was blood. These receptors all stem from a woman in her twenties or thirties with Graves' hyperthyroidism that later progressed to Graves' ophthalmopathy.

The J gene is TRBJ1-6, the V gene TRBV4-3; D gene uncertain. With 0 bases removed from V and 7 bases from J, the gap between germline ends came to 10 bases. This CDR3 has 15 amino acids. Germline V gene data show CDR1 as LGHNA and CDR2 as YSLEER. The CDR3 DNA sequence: TGCGCCAGCAGCCAAGATAAAACGGTGAATTCACCCCTCCACTTT. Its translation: CASSQDKTVNSPLHF.

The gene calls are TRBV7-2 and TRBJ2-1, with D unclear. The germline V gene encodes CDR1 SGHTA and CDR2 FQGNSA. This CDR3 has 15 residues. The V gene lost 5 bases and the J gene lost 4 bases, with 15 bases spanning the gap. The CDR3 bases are TGTGCCAGCAGCCCCGACTTTATGGGGTACAATGAGCAGTTCTTC. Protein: CASSPDFMGYNEQFF.

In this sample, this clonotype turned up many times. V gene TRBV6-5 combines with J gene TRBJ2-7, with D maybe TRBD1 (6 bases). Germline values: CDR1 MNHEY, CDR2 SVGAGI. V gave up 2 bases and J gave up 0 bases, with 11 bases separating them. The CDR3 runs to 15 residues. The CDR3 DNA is TGTGCCAGCAGTTACGGGGGCGGAGGCTCCTACGAGCAGTACTTC. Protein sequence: CASSYGGGGSYEQYF.

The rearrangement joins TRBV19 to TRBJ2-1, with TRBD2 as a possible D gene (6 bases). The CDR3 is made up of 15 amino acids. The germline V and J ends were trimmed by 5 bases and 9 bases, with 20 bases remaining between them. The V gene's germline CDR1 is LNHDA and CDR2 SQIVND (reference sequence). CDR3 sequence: CASSVELGRGTEQFF. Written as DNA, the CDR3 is TGTGCCAGTAGTGTTGAACTAGGCCGGGGGACTGAGCAGTTCTTC.

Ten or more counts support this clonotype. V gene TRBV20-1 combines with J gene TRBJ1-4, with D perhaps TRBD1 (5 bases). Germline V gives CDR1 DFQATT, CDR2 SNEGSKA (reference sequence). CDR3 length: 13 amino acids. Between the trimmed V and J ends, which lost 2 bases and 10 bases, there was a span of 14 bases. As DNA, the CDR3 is TGCAGTGCTAGATCCTGGGGGGATGCAAAACTGTTTTTT. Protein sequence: CSARSWGDAKLFF.